This T cell receptor beta chain originates from a study of read filtering for tumor transcriptome and immune sequencing. The library was built from about 0.4 ug RNA with molecular barcoded adaptors for alpha/delta and beta/gamma chains. TCRdb re-called the reads with MiXCR, one entry per CDR3 protein. The sample lists about 40,000 distinct CDR3 sequences, roughly 10% seen once, with approximately 34% in the top ten. The ends were cut back, 2 bases at V and 11 bases at J, with 15 bases in the middle. The CDR3 is 13 amino acids. This clonotype was found many times. This receptor was obtained from a donor aged 40 or older with multiple myeloma. The gene calls are TRBV12-3 or TRBV12-4 and TRBJ1-1; D possibly corresponds to TRBD1 (5 bases). The sequencing sample was made of a population of CD138-negative cells sorted from bone marrow. CDR3 in DNA: TGTGCCAGCAGTTTACGGGTTATCAGGGAGGCTTTCTTT. This codes for CASSLRVIREAFF.